What follows are 15 T cell receptor beta chains derived from one specimen sequenced in a study of OX40 agonist ivuxolimab in advanced cancers. Clones were read by immunoSEQ multiplex PCR, and TCRdb kept only the in-frame ones, dropping some. This table has 76,000 or so clones, approximately 93% appearing once. The sequences come from CD4+ or CD8+ T cells sorted from blood, collected in a trial of the OX40 agonist ivuxolimab. The receptor source for this set is an adult with an advanced solid tumor such as melanoma, head and neck, liver or kidney cancer.

The chain has TRBV5-1 and TRBJ2-5, with 10 nucleotides matching TRBD1. The germline V gene has CDR1 SGHRS and CDR2 YFSETQ. This CDR3 has 15 residues. V gave up 1 base and J gave up 5 bases; unmatched junction bases: 5. In DNA form, the CDR3 reads TGCGCCAGCAGCTTGAGGGGACAGGGGATTGAGACCCAGTACTTC. This sequence encodes CASSLRGQGIETQYF.

This clone was detected once. This CDR3 is CASSERGFGEAFF. The CDR3 coding sequence is TGTGCCAGCAGTGAAAGGGGGTTCGGTGAAGCTTTCTTT. The chain is built from TRBV2 and TRBJ1-1; a possible D gene is TRBD1 (6 bases). In germline, CDR1 is SNHLY, CDR2 FYNNEI. The ends were cut back, 2 bases at V and 7 bases at J, with 11 bases in the middle. The length of the CDR3 is 13 residues.

Here the CDR3 DNA reads TGTGCCAGCAGCCAAGAGGCCGGAGAGCAGTACTTC. Translating gives CASSQEAGEQYF. V usage is TRBV7-8 and J usage is TRBJ2-7; D not certain. V was shortened by 5 bases and J by 7 bases, with 12 bases between the two germline ends. Per germline, CDR1 SGHVS and CDR2 FQNEAQ. This CDR3 spans 12 amino acids.

The V call is TRBV11-2, the J call TRBJ1-2, with 9 bases that match TRBD1. Germline-derived CDR1 and CDR2 are SGHAT and FQNNGV. The CDR3 has 17 residues. V lost 1 base to trimming and J lost 3 bases; unmatched junction nucleotides: 9. The CDR3 region is CASSLVWTGEYDYGYTF. The CDR3 DNA follows: TGTGCCAGCAGCTTAGTTTGGACAGGGGAGTATGACTATGGCTACACCTTC.

The rearrangement uses TRBV2 and TRBJ1-5; a possible D gene is TRBD1 (5 bases). Germline V CDR1 and CDR2: SNHLY, FYNNEI. Trimming pared 7 bases from V and 4 bases from J, leaving 11 bases between. The CDR3 covers 13 residues. As DNA, the CDR3 is TGTGCCAGCAAGTTGGGGGATAATCAGCCCCAGCATTTT. Residues: CASKLGDNQPQHF.

This clone qualifies as medium-sized (0.01 to 0.1%). The chain is built from TRBV6-1 and TRBJ2-3; no reliable D call. Trimming left V 10 bases short and J 6 bases short, with 20 bases between. CDR1 MNHNS and CDR2 SASEGT come from the germline V gene. The CDR3 is made up of 14 amino acids. In nucleotides, the CDR3 is TGTGCCACTAGTATGGGCCTCACCACGGATACGCAGTATTTT. Translation: CATSMGLTTDTQYF.

This chain connects TRBV10-3 to TRBJ2-7; D is possibly TRBD1 (6 bases). Germline-derived CDR1 and CDR2 are ENHRY and SYGVKD. Trimming left V 3 bases short and J 3 bases short, with 9 bases between. The length of the CDR3 is 13 residues. The CDR3 nucleotides are TGTGCCATCAGTGATGGACAGAACTACGAGCAGTACTTC. This translates into CAISDGQNYEQYF.

The chain recombines TRBV27 with TRBJ2-3; TRBD2 is a possible D gene (7 bases). Germline V CDR1 and CDR2: MNHEY, SMNVEV (reference sequence). V shed 5 bases and J shed 0 bases, with 12 bases lying between them. This CDR3 contains 15 residues. The CDR3 protein is CASSPRGPSTDTQYF. The DNA of the CDR3 is TGTGCCAGCAGTCCGCGGGGGCCTAGCACAGATACGCAGTATTTT.

V and J are TRBV4-1 and TRBJ2-7; 9 bases match TRBD1. This CDR3 region has 14 residues. Germline CDR1 and CDR2: MGHRA and YSYEKL. The ends lost 5 bases at V and 6 bases at J; junction bases unmatched: 8. The CDR3 is CASSARTGAIEQYF. CDR3 nucleotides: TGCGCCAGCAGCGCCCGGACAGGGGCGATCGAGCAGTACTTC.

The chain employs TRBV7-9 and TRBJ2-7; 9 bases align to TRBD2. Per germline, CDR1 SEHNR and CDR2 FQNEAQ (reference sequence). The CDR3 totals 14 residues. Germline trimming cut 3 bases from V and 5 bases from J; bases unmatched to any gene: 5. The CDR3 protein is CASSFLAGGNEQYF. The CDR3 DNA reads as TGTGCCAGCAGCTTCTTGGCGGGAGGGAACGAGCAGTACTTC.

The CDR3 region has the DNA TGTGCCAGCAGCTTAGGCCCTAGCGGCGGGGAGCTGTTTTTT. It is translated as CASSLGPSGGELFF. This chain uses TRBV13 with TRBJ2-2; 7 bases are shared with TRBD2. Per the germline V gene, CDR1 is PRHDT and CDR2 is FYEKMQ (reference sequence). This CDR3 is built from 14 residues. Trimming at V came to 0 bases and at J to 7 bases, leaving 2 bases not matched to a gene.

The V call is TRBV27, the J call TRBJ1-5, with D possibly being TRBD1 (6 bases). The CDR3 is 15 amino acids. Germline lookup yields CDR1 MNHEY and CDR2 SMNVEV (reference sequence). V was cut by 5 bases and J by 1 base, with 12 bases left in between. The DNA for the CDR3 is TGTGCCAGCAGTGATCGGACAGCCAGCAATCAGCCCCAGCATTTT. The encoded protein is CASSDRTASNQPQHF.

The chain employs TRBV7-9 and TRBJ2-5; D remains ambiguous. Near its end, the DNA agrees better with TRBJ2-7, so the J call may be wrong. CDR1 and CDR2 (germline): SEHNR, FQNEAQ (reference sequence). This CDR3 has 14 amino acids. DNA of the CDR3: TGTGCCAGCAGCTCGCTAGAGATCCAATACGAGCAGTACTTC. It yields the protein CASSSLEIQYEQYF.

The chain couples TRBV10-1 to TRBJ2-7, with D perhaps TRBD2 (5 bases). Trimming took 1 base from V and 3 from J, leaving 13 bases between them. The CDR3 is 15 residues long. Germline CDR1 reads WNHNN; CDR2 reads SYGVQD (reference sequence). In DNA form, the CDR3 reads TGCGCCAGCAGTGAGTTAAAGGAGAGGGTCTACGAGCAGTACTTC. Translated: CASSELKERVYEQYF.

The chain employs TRBV27 and TRBJ2-3, with D perhaps TRBD1 (6 bases). Trimming pared 5 bases from V and 2 bases from J, leaving 11 bases between. This CDR3 has 14 residues. Germline CDR1 reads MNHEY; CDR2 reads SMNVEV (reference sequence). As DNA, the CDR3 is TGTGCCAGCAGTCACAGGGCCTACACAGATACGCAGTATTTT. Encoded protein: CASSHRAYTDTQYF.